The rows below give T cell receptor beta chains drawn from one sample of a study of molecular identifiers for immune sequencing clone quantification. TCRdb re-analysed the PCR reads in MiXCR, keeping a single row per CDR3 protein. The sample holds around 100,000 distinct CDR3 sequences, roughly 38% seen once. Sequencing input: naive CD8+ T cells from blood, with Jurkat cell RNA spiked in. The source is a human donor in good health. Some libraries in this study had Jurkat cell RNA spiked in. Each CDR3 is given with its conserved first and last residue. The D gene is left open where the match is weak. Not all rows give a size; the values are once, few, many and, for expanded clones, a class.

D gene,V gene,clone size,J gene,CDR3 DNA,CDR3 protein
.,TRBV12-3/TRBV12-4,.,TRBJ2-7,TGTGCCAGCAGTTCCCGGACCCCGGGCGGGCAGTACTTC,CASSSRTPGGQYF
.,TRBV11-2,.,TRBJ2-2,TGTGCTCATCCTGGGGCGAGCACCGGGGAGCGGTTTTTT,CAHPGASTGERFF
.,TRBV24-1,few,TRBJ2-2,TGTGCCACCAGTGATGATGTCTGGGGTCCCGGGGAGCTGTTTTTT,CATSDDVWGPGELFF
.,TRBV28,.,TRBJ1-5,TGTGCCAGCAGTTTATTCGGGGCGGGGAATCAGCCCCAGCATTTT,CASSLFGAGNQPQHF
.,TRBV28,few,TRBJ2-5,TGTGCCAGCAGTGTCGTGCTACCGGTAGAGACCCAGTACTTC,CASSVVLPVETQYF
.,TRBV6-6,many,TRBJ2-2,TGTGCCAGCAGTTACCCTACGGACAGCCGCCGGGAGCTGTTTTTT,CASSYPTDSRRELFF
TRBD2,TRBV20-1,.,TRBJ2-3,TGCAGTGCTAACTCTGCACAAGCGGGAAGCACAGATACGCAGTATTTT,CSANSAQAGSTDTQYF
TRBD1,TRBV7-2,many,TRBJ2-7,TGTGCCAGCAGACCCGGGACAGGGCTCCACGAGCAGTACTTC,CASRPGTGLHEQYF
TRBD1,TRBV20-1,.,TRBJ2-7,TGCAGTGCTTGGAACCGGGACAGGGGGGGGAACGAGCAGTACTTC,CSAWNRDRGGNEQYF
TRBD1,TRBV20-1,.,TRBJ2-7,TGCAGTGCTAGAGTCCCGGGACAGGGGCTCCACGAGCAGTACTTC,CSARVPGQGLHEQYF
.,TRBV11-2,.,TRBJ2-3,TGTGCCAGCAGCTTTAGGGGGGAGCGAGATACGCAGTATTTT,CASSFRGERDTQYF
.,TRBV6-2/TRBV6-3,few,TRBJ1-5,TGTGCCAGCAGCCGCGGCGGGGGTACGGGAAATCAGCCCCAGCATTTT,CASSRGGGTGNQPQHF
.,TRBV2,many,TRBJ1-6,TGTGCCAGCAGTGATATAAGGTCACCCCTCCACTTT,CASSDIRSPLHF
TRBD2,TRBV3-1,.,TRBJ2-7,TGTGCCAGCAGCCAAGATTATCGCGAACTAGCGGGAGTGGGGGAGCAGTACTTC,CASSQDYRELAGVGEQYF
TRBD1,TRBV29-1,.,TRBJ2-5,TGCAGCGTTGAAGAGGGCCGGACAGGGGGACAAGAGACCCAGTACTTC,CSVEEGRTGGQETQYF
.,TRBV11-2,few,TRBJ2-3,TGTGCCAGCAGCCCGCACCAGCGGGGCACAGATACGCAGTATTTT,CASSPHQRGTDTQYF
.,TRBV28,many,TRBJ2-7,TGTGCCAGCAGTTTTAGCACGGGTTCCCTCCGGGGGCAGTACTTC,CASSFSTGSLRGQYF
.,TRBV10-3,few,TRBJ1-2,TGTGCCATCAGTGATAAGGGGAAAAACTATGGCTACACCTTC,CAISDKGKNYGYTF
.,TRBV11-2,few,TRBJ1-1,TGTGCCAGCAGCCCGGGGGGCACTGAAGTTTTCTTT,CASSPGGTEVFF
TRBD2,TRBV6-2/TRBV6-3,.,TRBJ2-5,TGTGCCAGCAGTTACTCCCTCCTAGCGGGAGGAAAGACCCAGTACTTC,CASSYSLLAGGKTQYF
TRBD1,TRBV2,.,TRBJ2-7,TGTGCCAGCAGTGAAGTGGTCAGGGGGTCCTACGAGCAGTACTTC,CASSEVVRGSYEQYF